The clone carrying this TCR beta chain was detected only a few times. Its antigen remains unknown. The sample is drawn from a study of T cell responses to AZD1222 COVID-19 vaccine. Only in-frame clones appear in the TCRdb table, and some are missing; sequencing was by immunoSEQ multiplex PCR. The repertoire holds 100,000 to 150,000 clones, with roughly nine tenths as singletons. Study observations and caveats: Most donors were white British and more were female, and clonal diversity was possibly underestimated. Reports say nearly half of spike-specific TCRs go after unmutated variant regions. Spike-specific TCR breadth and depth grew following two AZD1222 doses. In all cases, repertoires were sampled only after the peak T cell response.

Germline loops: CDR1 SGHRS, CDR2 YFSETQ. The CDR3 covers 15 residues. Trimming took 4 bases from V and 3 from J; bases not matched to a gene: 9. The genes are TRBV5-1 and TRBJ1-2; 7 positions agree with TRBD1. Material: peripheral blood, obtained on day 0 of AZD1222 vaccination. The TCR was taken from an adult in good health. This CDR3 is CASSLGQSLDYGYTF. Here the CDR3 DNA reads TGCGCCAGCAGCCTGGGACAGTCCTTAGACTATGGCTACACCTTC.